The clone carrying this TCR beta chain was observed a few times. What it binds is not known. The sample belongs to a study of early T cells in non-severe SARS-CoV-2 infection. In the study overall: Unpaired chains resulted from sequencing bulk RNA of unsorted whole blood.

This CDR3 region has 17 residues. The ends lost 1 base at V and 4 bases at J; junction bases unmatched: 10. CDR1 and CDR2 (germline): SEHNR, FQNEAQ (reference sequence). Overall study findings and caveats: Anti-spike CD8 responses were favored by VDJdb matching, which missed private and CD4 specificities.

As part of library construction, unique molecular identifiers were attached to individual cDNA molecules. MiXCR, applied by TCRdb to the 5' RACE reads, yields one record per CDR3 protein. The sample holds around 98,000 distinct CDR3 sequences, 9.5% to 12% seen once. This sequence joins TRBV7-9 and TRBJ1-2, with 9 bases matching TRBD1. Sequencing was carried out using whole blood. The origin of this receptor is an adult who was a healthcare worker with PCR-confirmed SARS-CoV-2 infection or an uninfected control (not recorded which). The CDR3 DNA is TGTGCCAGCAGCTTAGAGGGACAGGGAGGCCTTGGCTATGGCTACACCTTC. Its translation: CASSLEGQGGLGYGYTF.